This passage covers 9 T cell receptor beta chains from one sample sequenced in a study of blood T cell repertoires in COVID-19 (dated by TCRdb to the early 2020s). Library prep was done by the immunoSEQ multiplex PCR assay. TCRdb took over this immuneACCESS table, retaining in-frame rearrangements with V and J assigned. Such tables are incomplete; in checked studies, under half of the missing clones stem from an unresolved V gene, and the remainder is unexplained. A total of about 380,000 clones appear in this sample, roughly 86% of them only once. 1.3% of the sample comes from the top ten. Material: PBMCs or T cells enriched from blood (not recorded which). These TCRs come from a young man who had recovered from COVID-19.

The chain recombines TRBV10-3 with TRBJ1-3; D gene uncertain. The CDR3 has 16 amino acids. The V end was cut by 4 bases, the J end by 3 bases, with 16 bases between. The germline V gene encodes CDR1 ENHRY and CDR2 SYGVKD. The CDR3 bases are TGTGCCATCAGTGGGGCGGGATCCAGTAGTGGAAACACCATATATTTT. It is translated as CAISGAGSSSGNTIYF.

The chain carries TRBV6-2 or TRBV6-3 and TRBJ1-1; weak D call: TRBD1 (5 bases). The germline CDR1 and CDR2 sequences are MNHEY and SVGEGT. This CDR3 region has 13 residues. Trimming stripped 6 bases from V and 4 bases from J, with 12 bases between. The CDR3 sequence is CASSLTVGTEAFF. The CDR3 DNA follows: TGTGCCAGCAGCCTGACAGTGGGCACTGAAGCTTTCTTT.

This clone has only one observation. V is TRBV4-1 and J is TRBJ1-3; D may be TRBD1 (5 bases). The CDR3 spans 15 residues. Germline V gene lookup returns CDR1 MGHRA and CDR2 YSYEKL. V shed 1 base and J shed 2 bases, with 9 bases lying between them. CDR3 DNA: TGCGCCAGCAGCCAAGGCCAGGGTCCTGGAAACACCATATATTTT. This translates into CASSQGQGPGNTIYF.

This clone was observed a handful of times. V gene TRBV14 combines with J gene TRBJ2-7, with D hard to call. The CDR3 spans 12 residues. V lost 3 bases and J 6 bases, leaving 9 bases between the germline ends. Germline assignment: CDR1 SGHDN and CDR2 FVKESK. The CDR3 region has the DNA TGTGCCAGCAGCCAGTACTTACTCGAGCAGTACTTC. It translates to CASSQYLLEQYF.

The chain combines TRBV6-2 or TRBV6-3 with TRBJ1-1; 7 positions match TRBD1. V gave up 2 bases and J gave up 7 bases; unmatched junction bases: 7. CDR1 and CDR2 (germline): MNHEY, SVGEGT. The length of the CDR3 is 14 residues. The CDR3 DNA is TGTGCCAGCAGTTACATCGACAGGGTGAGTGAAGCTTTCTTT. Translated: CASSYIDRVSEAFF.

This clone has more than one count but fewer than ten. The V call is TRBV19, the J call TRBJ2-5; tentatively, D is TRBD1 (6 bases). The V gene's germline CDR1 is LNHDA and CDR2 SQIVND (reference sequence). Deletions cut 9 bases from V and 2 bases from J, with 19 bases between. The CDR3 extends over 15 amino acids. The CDR3 loop is CASAAQGGSQETQYF. The CDR3 bases are TGTGCCAGCGCGGCCCAAGGGGGAAGTCAAGAGACCCAGTACTTC. The full variable domain, in which reference TRBV19 and TRBJ2-5 provide the parts outside the CDR3, is DGGITQSPKYLFRKEGQNVTLSCEQNLNHDAMYWYRQDPGQGLRLIYYSQIVNDFQKGDIAEGYSVSREKKESFPLTVTSAQKNPTAFYLCASAAQGGSQETQYFGPGTRLLVL.

In this sample, this clone turned up once. J is TRBJ1-2 and V is TRBV7-9; 9 bases fit TRBD1. The CDR3 is made up of 17 amino acids. V shed 2 bases, J shed 1 base, and the junction held 8 bases outside the gene matches. Looked up from germline, CDR1 is SEHNR and CDR2 is FQNEAQ (reference sequence). The CDR3 protein is CASSLKTGGRFNYGYTF. The CDR3 DNA is TGTGCCAGCAGCTTAAAAACAGGGGGCCGCTTTAACTATGGCTACACCTTC.

This chain links TRBV12-3 or TRBV12-4 with TRBJ1-3, with 9 bases identical to TRBD1. Losses at the gene ends were 8 bases for V and 8 bases for J; bases not matched to a gene: 7. The CDR3 contains 13 residues. CDR3 coding DNA: TGTGCCAGCGGGGGACAGGGTTCGCACACCATATATTTT. It specifies CASGGQGSHTIYF.

V usage is TRBV27 and J usage is TRBJ2-1, with a tentative D call TRBD2 (6 bases). The CDR3 is 14 amino acids. Trimming removed 8 bases from V and 0 bases from J, with 11 bases in between. Germline V gene sequence: CDR1 MNHEY, CDR2 SMNVEV (reference sequence). The CDR3 bases are TGTGCCAGCGGGGACTTGAGCTCCTACAATGAGCAGTTCTTC. Amino acids: CASGDLSSYNEQFF.